Each of the 10 T cell receptor beta chains below was sequenced from the same sample in a study of blood T cell repertoires in COVID-19. Using immunoSEQ multiplex PCR, the repertoire was profiled, and TCRdb retains in-frame clones only, with some absent. The sample lists a few hundred thousand clones, 88% occurring once. The sequencing input was PBMCs or T cells enriched from blood (not recorded which). The receptors derive from a woman in her twenties or thirties who had recovered from COVID-19.

The rearrangement uses TRBV7-2 and TRBJ2-5; D is possibly TRBD1 (6 bases). The V and J ends lost 2 bases and 7 bases respectively, with 14 bases between them. The germline gives CDR1 SGHTA, CDR2 FQGNSA. The CDR3 is made up of 14 amino acids. CDR3 sequence reads: CASSLLGAPGTQYF. The CDR3 DNA reads as TGTGCCAGCAGCTTATTGGGGGCGCCAGGGACCCAGTACTTC.

The chain is built from TRBV4-3 and TRBJ2-7, with TRBD2 matching over 8 bases. The CDR3 is 16 amino acids. Germline-derived CDR1 and CDR2 are LGHNA and YSLEER. V trimming: 4 bases; J trimming: 5 bases; junction bases outside the gene matches: 13. The CDR3 nucleotides read TGCGCCAGCAGCCCGGGGATCGCGGGGGGAAGCAACGAGCAGTACTTC. It specifies CASSPGIAGGSNEQYF.

V usage is TRBV21-1 and J usage is TRBJ1-2. TRBV21-1 is a pseudogene segment. The length of the CDR3 is 18 residues. The CDR3 bases are TGTGCCAGCAGCTTCCACCAAGCCCGGGAGTTTCCTTTCTATGGCTACACCTTC. Protein sequence: CASSFHQAREFPFYGYTF.

This chain uses TRBV30 with TRBJ1-1; no clear D gene. The V gene lost 5 bases and the J gene lost 10 bases, with 23 bases spanning the gap. The CDR3 is 14 amino acids. Germline lookup yields CDR1 GTSNPN and CDR2 SVGIG (reference sequence). In DNA form, the CDR3 reads TGTGCCTGGGTAACATACAGCTTAGCCCGGGGAGCTTTCTTT. As protein: CAWVTYSLARGAFF. The full variable domain, its missing parts supplied by reference TRBV30 and TRBJ1-1, is SQTIHQWPATLVQPVGSPLSLECTVEGTSNPNLYWYRQAAGRGLQLLFYSVGIGQISSEVPQNLSASRPQDRQFILSSKKLLLSDSGFYLCAWVTYSLARGAFFGQGTRLTVV.

The chain uses TRBV29-1 and TRBJ1-1, with 7 bases fitting TRBD1. The CDR3 runs 13 residues. The V and J ends lost 7 bases and 1 base, in that order; junction bases with no gene match: 6. Germline V gene sequence: CDR1 SQVTM, CDR2 ANQGSEA. CDR3 amino acids: CSAMGQQNTEAFF. DNA of the CDR3: TGCAGCGCTATGGGACAGCAGAACACTGAAGCTTTCTTT. Supplemented by reference TRBV29-1 and TRBJ1-1, the full variable domain reads SAVISQKPSRDICQRGTSLTIQCQVDSQVTMMFWYRQQPGQSLTLIATANQGSEATYESGFVIDKFPISRPNLTFSTLTVSNMSPEDSSIYLCSAMGQQNTEAFFGQGTRLTVV.

The chain links TRBV28 to TRBJ1-3; unclear D gene. V was shortened by 5 bases and J by 5 bases, with 10 bases between the two germline ends. In germline, CDR1 is MDHEN, CDR2 SYDVKM. CDR3 length equals 13 residues. The CDR3 DNA sequence: TGTGCCAGCAGTACCACTGGGCGAAACACCATATATTTT. Protein: CASSTTGRNTIYF.

The rearrangement links TRBV18 to TRBJ2-2; D possibly corresponds to TRBD2 (6 bases). V dropped 2 bases and J dropped 1 base, with 11 bases sitting between them. In germline, CDR1 is KGHSH, CDR2 LQKENI. The CDR3 loop spans 16 amino acids. Written as DNA, the CDR3 is TGTGCCAGCTCACCATTGGAGGGAAGGAACACCGGGGAGCTGTTTTTT. Protein product: CASSPLEGRNTGELFF.

This sequence joins TRBV5-1 and TRBJ1-2; possibly TRBD1 for D (5 bases). CDR1 and CDR2 from the germline V gene are SGHRS and YFSETQ. V dropped 0 bases and J dropped 6 bases, with 6 bases sitting between them. CDR3 length equals 12 residues. Here the CDR3 DNA reads TGCGCCAGCAGCTTGGCAGGGCATGGCTACACCTTC. This encodes CASSLAGHGYTF.

The chain has TRBV30 and TRBJ2-5; a possible D gene is TRBD1 (6 bases). V dropped 0 bases and J dropped 5 bases, with 16 bases sitting between them. CDR1 and CDR2 from the germline V gene are GTSNPN and SVGIG (reference sequence). The CDR3 consists of 15 residues. The CDR3 sequence: CAWSVIRGVGETQYF. The CDR3 bases are TGTGCCTGGAGTGTCATCAGGGGAGTCGGGGAGACCCAGTACTTC. The full variable domain, in which reference TRBV30 and TRBJ2-5 provide the parts outside the CDR3, is SQTIHQWPATLVQPVGSPLSLECTVEGTSNPNLYWYRQAAGRGLQLLFYSVGIGQISSEVPQNLSASRPQDRQFILSSKKLLLSDSGFYLCAWSVIRGVGETQYFGPGTRLLVL.

This rearrangement joins TRBV5-1 to TRBJ2-5, with 8 bases fitting TRBD2. CDR1 is SGHRS and CDR2 is YFSETQ in the germline V gene. Trimming at V came to 7 bases and at J to 4 bases, leaving 12 bases not matched to a gene. This CDR3 comprises 15 residues. CDR3 DNA: TGCGCCAGCGCCCTCGGTGGGACTAGTAGAGAGACCCAGTACTTC. Protein: CASALGGTSRETQYF.